Detailed here is one T cell receptor beta chain. In germline, CDR1 is LGHNA, CDR2 YNFKEQ. There are 15 residues in the CDR3. J lost 0 bases, V lost 4 bases, and 4 bases had no gene match. 60 Vbeta and 13 Jbeta primers were used in PCR. Method: immunoSEQ multiplex PCR; TCRdb's copy keeps in-frame clones and lacks some. The sample lists 180,000 or so clones, about four fifths occurring once. This sample was taken from a study of cytomegalovirus exposure and HLA in healthy donors. J is TRBJ2-3 and V is TRBV4-2; 7 bases line up with TRBD2. This sequence originates from a woman under 30 in good health and CMV-seropositive. Sequenced material: PBMCs. The CDR3 sequence: CASSPGTTSTDTQYF. The CDR3 coding sequence is TGTGCCAGCAGCCCGGGGACTACTAGCACAGATACGCAGTATTTT.